These 29 T cell receptor beta chains came from one sample sequenced in a study of blood T cell repertoires in COVID-19. Profiling relied on immunoSEQ multiplex PCR, and the TCRdb table lists in-frame clones only, not all of them. The sample consists of over 130,000 clones, about three quarters of them appearing once. The sample taken for sequencing was peripheral blood. The receptors come from a woman aged 80 or over with active or convalescent COVID-19.

The chain joins TRBV5-1 to TRBJ2-6, with TRBD2 matching over 7 bases. V shed 2 bases and J 1 base; nucleotides not matched to a gene: 6. Germline V CDR1 and CDR2: SGHRS, YFSETQ. The CDR3 consists of 17 residues. CDR3 region: CASSFDGRLSGANVLTF. The CDR3 coding sequence is TGCGCCAGCAGCTTTGACGGGAGGCTTTCTGGGGCCAACGTCCTGACTTTC.

The V gene is TRBV11-2, the J gene TRBJ2-1, with 11 positions matching TRBD2. The CDR3 runs 15 residues. Trimming at V came to 6 bases and at J to 6 bases, leaving 7 bases not matched to a gene. In germline, CDR1 is SGHAT, CDR2 FQNNGV. CDR3 sequence reads: CASRSSGGRINEQFF. CDR3 sequence (DNA): TGTGCCAGCAGGTCTAGCGGGGGGCGGATCAATGAGCAGTTCTTC.

This chain connects TRBV28 to TRBJ1-2; 7 bases fit TRBD1. The germline V gene encodes CDR1 MDHEN and CDR2 SYDVKM. The CDR3 is 15 residues long. The J segment lost 4 bases and the V segment lost 4 bases, leaving 9 bases of the junction unmatched. CDR3 nucleotide sequence: TGTGCCAGCAGTTGGGACAGTCTAAGCTCCTATGGCTACACCTTC. It yields the protein CASSWDSLSSYGYTF.

The V call is TRBV7-6, the J call TRBJ2-1, with D maybe TRBD2 (6 bases). The V end lost 4 bases, the J end lost 1 base, and 11 bases lay between the germline ends. The CDR3 spans 15 residues. CDR1 and CDR2 from the germline V gene are SGHVS and FNYEAQ. In DNA, the CDR3 is TGTGCCAGCAGCTCGGGTAGCGGATCCTACAATGAGCAGTTCTTC. It encodes CASSSGSGSYNEQFF.

This chain joins TRBV4-3 and TRBJ2-3; 9 nucleotides align to TRBD2. This CDR3 has 19 residues. The V gene end was trimmed by 0 bases and the J gene end by 1 base; junction bases not matched to a gene: 11. Germline CDR1 and CDR2: LGHNA and YSLEER. This CDR3 is CASSQDFAAGGHGTDTQYF. CDR3 DNA: TGCGCCAGCAGCCAAGATTTCGCGGCGGGGGGGCATGGCACAGATACGCAGTATTTT.

This clone was seen at least ten times. This chain uses TRBV30 with TRBJ2-6, with 13 bases matching TRBD2. CDR1 is GTSNPN, CDR2 SVGIG, per germline (reference sequence). Trimming took 3 bases from V and 1 from J; bases not matched to a gene: 6. There are 18 residues in the CDR3. The CDR3 here is CAWRDRLAGGSGANVLTF. The DNA for the CDR3 is TGTGCCTGGAGGGACCGACTAGCGGGGGGATCTGGGGCCAACGTCCTGACTTTC. Combining the CDR3 with reference TRBV30 and TRBJ2-6 gives the whole variable domain SQTIHQWPATLVQPVGSPLSLECTVEGTSNPNLYWYRQAAGRGLQLLFYSVGIGQISSEVPQNLSASRPQDRQFILSSKKLLLSDSGFYLCAWRDRLAGGSGANVLTFGAGSRLTVL.

This clone was picked up a small number of times. The J gene is TRBJ1-1, the V gene TRBV3-1 (or the pseudogene TRBV3-2); no clear D gene. V shed 3 bases and J shed 6 bases, with 11 bases lying between them. The CDR3 runs 13 residues. Germline CDR1 reads LGHDT; CDR2 reads YNNKEL (reference sequence). The CDR3 loop is CASSQLNPPEAFF. For the CDR3, the DNA is TGTGCCAGCAGCCAGTTAAATCCCCCTGAAGCTTTCTTT.

This clone has only one observation. The gene calls are TRBV7-9 and TRBJ2-7; 7 nucleotides match TRBD2. V dropped 3 bases and J dropped 3; count of bases not matched to a gene: 2. CDR1 and CDR2 from the germline V gene are SEHNR and FQNEAQ (reference sequence). The length of the CDR3 is 13 residues. CDR3 in amino acids: CASSLGLFYEQYF. Here the CDR3 DNA reads TGTGCCAGCAGCTTGGGACTATTCTACGAGCAGTACTTC. The full variable domain, its missing parts supplied by reference TRBV7-9 and TRBJ2-7, is DTGVSQNPRHKITKRGQNVTFRCDPISEHNRLYWYRQTLGQGPEFLTYFQNEAQLEKSRLLSDRFSAERPKGSFSTLEIQRTEQGDSAMYLCASSLGLFYEQYFGPGTRLTVT.

A few counts support this clone. The V call is TRBV19, the J call TRBJ1-5, with TRBD1 matching 8 bases. Trimming took 5 bases from V and 2 from J; bases not matched to a gene: 11. Per germline, CDR1 LNHDA and CDR2 SQIVND (reference sequence). CDR3 length equals 17 residues. The CDR3: CASSLLGTGSRNQPQHF. The CDR3 nucleotides are TGTGCCAGTAGTCTCCTGGGGACAGGTAGTCGCAATCAGCCCCAGCATTTT. Full variable domain (remainder filled in from reference TRBV19 and TRBJ1-5): DGGITQSPKYLFRKEGQNVTLSCEQNLNHDAMYWYRQDPGQGLRLIYYSQIVNDFQKGDIAEGYSVSREKKESFPLTVTSAQKNPTAFYLCASSLLGTGSRNQPQHFGDGTRLSIL.

Many counts were recorded for this clone. The chain is built from TRBV2 and TRBJ1-2, with 7 bases fitting TRBD1. Germline V CDR1 and CDR2: SNHLY, FYNNEI. The junction had 5 bases not matched to a gene; V was cut back by 8 bases and J by 5 bases. This CDR3 has 12 amino acids. CDR3 amino acids: CASYRGVYGYTF. CDR3 nucleotide sequence: TGTGCCAGCTACAGGGGCGTATATGGCTACACCTTC.

This clone was recorded a few times. The rearrangement joins TRBV5-6 to TRBJ1-1, with a weak D call TRBD1 (6 bases). Germline V gene lookup returns CDR1 SGHDT and CDR2 YYEEEE. V was clipped by 4 bases and J by 6 bases, with 16 bases between them. The CDR3 extends over 14 amino acids. CDR3 sequence (DNA): TGTGCCAGCAGCCCGGTGGGGGGGCTCTCTGAAGCTTTCTTT. As protein: CASSPVGGLSEAFF.

The genes are TRBV3-1 (or the pseudogene TRBV3-2) and TRBJ2-7; maybe TRBD1 (6 bases). Looked up from germline, CDR1 is LGHDT and CDR2 is YNNKEL (reference sequence). The CDR3 contains 13 residues. With 8 bases removed from V and 1 base from J, the gap between germline ends came to 12 bases. CDR3: CASFGTLSYEQYF. The CDR3 nucleotides are TGTGCCAGCTTCGGGACACTTTCCTACGAGCAGTACTTC.

The V call is TRBV7-8, the J call TRBJ2-7; 8 nucleotides line up with TRBD2. The CDR3 consists of 14 residues. Trimming removed 3 bases from V and 5 bases from J; junction bases left unmatched: 6. Germline lookup yields CDR1 SGHVS and CDR2 FQNEAQ. DNA for the CDR3: TGTGCCAGCAGCTTCCGCGGGGGGCCGAACGAGCAGTACTTC. Residues: CASSFRGGPNEQYF.

The rearrangement uses TRBV11-2 and TRBJ1-1; TRBD1 agrees at 8 bases. From germline, CDR1 is SGHAT and CDR2 FQNNGV. This CDR3 spans 16 amino acids. J was trimmed by 3 bases and V by 1 base; bases with no gene match: 7. CDR3 amino acids: CASSLATGGLDTEAFF. The CDR3, as DNA: TGTGCCAGCAGCTTAGCAACAGGGGGATTAGACACTGAAGCTTTCTTT.

Only a few counts were recorded for this clone. This chain connects TRBV5-1 to TRBJ1-1; TRBD1 aligns across 9 bases. From germline, CDR1 is SGHRS and CDR2 YFSETQ. V lost 0 bases, J lost 6 bases, and 3 bases stayed unmatched. The CDR3 loop spans 14 amino acids. The CDR3 nucleotides are TGCGCCAGCAGCTTGGTTACAGGGGGCTCTGAAGCTTTCTTT. Protein sequence: CASSLVTGGSEAFF. Complete variable domain (other parts from reference TRBV5-1 and TRBJ1-1): KAGVTQTPRYLIKTRGQQVTLSCSPISGHRSVSWYQQTPGQGLQFLFEYFSETQRNKGNFPGRFSGRQFSNSRSEMNVSTLELGDSALYLCASSLVTGGSEAFFGQGTRLTVV.

The CDR3 DNA reads TGTGCCAGCGGTAGGGGCGGTAACTATGGCTACACCTTC. This codes for CASGRGGNYGYTF. The V call is TRBV2, the J call TRBJ1-2, with D maybe TRBD1 (5 bases). The germline CDR1 and CDR2 sequences are SNHLY and FYNNEI. This CDR3 has 13 amino acids. V lost 8 bases and J 1 base, leaving 11 bases between the germline ends.

V usage is TRBV18 and J usage is TRBJ1-1; the D gene is possibly TRBD1 (6 bases). CDR3 length equals 12 residues. CDR1 is KGHSH, CDR2 LQKENI, per germline. The V end was cut by 2 bases, the J end by 7 bases, with 8 bases between. The CDR3 nucleotides read TGTGCCAGCTCACCAAACAGGGATGAAGCTTTCTTT. It specifies CASSPNRDEAFF.

This chain links TRBV5-1 with TRBJ2-5; D is perhaps TRBD1 (5 bases). CDR3 length: 13 amino acids. CDR1 and CDR2 from the germline V gene are SGHRS and YFSETQ. V was trimmed by 3 bases and J by 0 bases, leaving 6 bases between them. DNA of the CDR3: TGCGCCAGCAGCTCAGGGTACCAAGAGACCCAGTACTTC. It is translated as CASSSGYQETQYF. Variable domain in full (rest from reference TRBV5-1 and TRBJ2-5): KAGVTQTPRYLIKTRGQQVTLSCSPISGHRSVSWYQQTPGQGLQFLFEYFSETQRNKGNFPGRFSGRQFSNSRSEMNVSTLELGDSALYLCASSSGYQETQYFGPGTRLLVL.

The gene calls are TRBV7-9 and TRBJ2-3; D possibly corresponds to TRBD2 (6 bases). V lost 2 bases, J lost 6 bases, and 18 bases lay in between. In germline, CDR1 is SEHNR, CDR2 FQNEAQ (reference sequence). This CDR3 spans 16 amino acids. CDR3 region: CASSLSVGARGDTQYF. The CDR3 nucleotides read TGTGCCAGCAGCTTATCGGTCGGGGCACGGGGGGATACGCAGTATTTT.

This chain joins TRBV5-1 and TRBJ1-2, with no clear D. Trimming shortened V by 0 bases and J by 2 bases, and 14 bases separated the two germline ends. Germline loops: CDR1 SGHRS, CDR2 YFSETQ. The CDR3 spans 16 residues. The CDR3 is CASSLAGGPANYGYTF. As DNA, the CDR3 is TGCGCCAGCAGCTTGGCCGGAGGTCCCGCCAACTATGGCTACACCTTC.

This rearrangement joins TRBV20-1 to TRBJ1-4, with D maybe TRBD1 (5 bases). There are 11 residues in the CDR3. V lost 8 bases and J lost 8, with 12 bases in between. The germline V gene has CDR1 DFQATT and CDR2 SNEGSKA (reference sequence). CDR3 in DNA: TGCAGTCCTAAACGGGGGGAAAAACTGTTTTTT. Its protein product is CSPKRGEKLFF.

Only a few counts were recorded for this clone. The rearrangement links TRBV6-2 or TRBV6-3 to TRBJ2-3; no definite D call. This CDR3 spans 14 amino acids. Germline CDR1 and CDR2: MNHEY and SVGEGT. V gave up 4 bases and J gave up 6 bases, with 14 bases separating them. The CDR3 DNA sequence: TGTGCCAGCAGTTCCAACAACCAGTTTGATACGCAGTATTTT. Its protein is CASSSNNQFDTQYF.

In its sample, this clone was seen a few times. The rearrangement uses TRBV5-4 and TRBJ1-4; D is perhaps TRBD1 (5 bases). The germline gives CDR1 SGHNT, CDR2 YYREEE (reference sequence). CDR3 length equals 12 residues. CDR3 coding DNA: TGTGCTATTGGGACTCAGGGTGAAAAACTGTTTTTT. Translating gives CAIGTQGEKLFF.

This clone has just a few counts. The V call is TRBV6-2 or TRBV6-3, the J call TRBJ2-7; no definite D call. V lost 2 bases, J lost 2 bases, and 7 bases lay in between. Germline lookup yields CDR1 MNHEY and CDR2 SVGEGT. This CDR3 spans 13 amino acids. CDR3 sequence: CASSYSPTYEQYF. The CDR3, as DNA: TGTGCCAGCAGTTACAGCCCGACCTACGAGCAGTACTTC.

This clone was recorded a few times. The chain combines TRBV2 with TRBJ2-7; possible D gene TRBD1, 5 bases. Trimming left V 3 bases short and J 3 bases short, with 9 bases between. The CDR3 has 13 residues. CDR1 is SNHLY and CDR2 is FYNNEI in the germline V gene. CDR3 region: CASSDQGYYEQYF. The CDR3 DNA reads TGTGCCAGCAGTGACCAGGGTTACTACGAGCAGTACTTC.

The rearrangement links TRBV19 to TRBJ1-5; 7 positions agree with TRBD1. V was pared by 4 bases and J by 0 bases, with 12 bases of the junction left unmatched. CDR1 and CDR2 from the germline V gene are LNHDA and SQIVND (reference sequence). The CDR3 totals 18 residues. The CDR3 loop is CASSTQWTGPYSNQPQHF. The DNA of the CDR3 is TGTGCCAGTAGTACACAATGGACAGGCCCATATAGCAATCAGCCCCAGCATTTT.

This clone was detected a few times. V and J are TRBV5-8 and TRBJ1-5; TRBD1 is a possible D gene (5 bases). Trimming pared 2 bases from V and 0 bases from J, leaving 12 bases between. Germline lookup yields CDR1 SGHTS and CDR2 YDEGEE. CDR3 length equals 16 residues. The CDR3 sequence: CASSLRGFGSNQPQHF. CDR3 in DNA: TGTGCCAGCAGCTTAAGGGGATTTGGTAGCAATCAGCCCCAGCATTTT.

This clone was seen just once. The CDR3 is CASSSRTGGGETQYF. CDR3 coding DNA: TGCGCCAGCAGCTCTCGGACAGGGGGAGGAGAGACCCAGTACTTC. This sequence joins TRBV5-1 and TRBJ2-5; 10 bases fit TRBD1. Unmatched junction bases numbered 6, after V lost 3 bases and J lost 4 bases. CDR1 is SGHRS and CDR2 is YFSETQ in the germline V gene. The CDR3 runs to 15 residues.

This chain joins TRBV19 and TRBJ1-1; D is ambiguous. Per germline, CDR1 LNHDA and CDR2 SQIVND (reference sequence). Deletions cut 5 bases from V and 0 bases from J, with 13 bases between. The CDR3 runs 15 residues. CDR3 in DNA: TGTGCCAGTAGTCCGTACAGTAACATGAACACTGAAGCTTTCTTT. It encodes CASSPYSNMNTEAFF.